This T cell receptor (beta chain) was recovered during a study of T cell repertoires in cytomegalovirus infection. About the study: Selected CMV epitopes included recently identified HLA-C-restricted ones as well as well-studied HLA-B-restricted ones. Whole-study results and caveats: Clonotype analysis showed dominance of the ex vivo response by HLA-C-restricted CMV-specific TCR beta clonotypes. Carriers of CMV plus the relevant HLA were identified by cumulative public TCR beta family frequency.

This clonotype showed up just a few times. Antigen specificity is unknown. Germline V gene data show CDR1 as SGHDT and CDR2 as YYEEEE. After removal of 0 bases from V and 5 bases from J, the junction contained 5 bases not matched to a gene. This CDR3 comprises 15 residues. TCRdb reprocessed the reads via MiXCR and lists one record per CDR3 protein. The sample lists 900,000 to 950,000 distinct CDR3 sequences, around 30% occurring once. This clonotype originated in a human donor in good health (CMV status not recorded). Some clones in this sample may be carry-over from other donors' samples. The sample consisted of cultured CD8+ T cells from PBMCs, taken from culture after CMV antigen stimulation. The V and J genes are TRBV5-6 and TRBJ2-3, with 8 bases aligning to TRBD2. The CDR3 region is CASSLVERGRDTQYF. In DNA, the CDR3 is TGTGCCAGCAGCTTGGTGGAGCGGGGGAGAGATACGCAGTATTTT.